This T cell receptor beta chain was sequenced for a study of persistence of HIV-infected CD4 T cells. Points from the study as a whole: TCR oligoclonality correlated with proviral oligoclonality in the same sorted populations. Bulk TCR data could not be restricted to HIV-1-infected CMV-responding cells.

The libraries were made with immunoSEQ version 4 in survey mode. TCRdb's table, derived via immunoSEQ multiplex PCR, lists solely in-frame clones and lacks some. The sample gives tens of thousands of clones, around 90% of which show up once; about 1.3% is in the top ten. As regards this clone: The antigen remains undetermined.

Nonspecific anti-CD3/anti-CD28 bead stimulation represents the broad CD4+ T cell repertoire. Sorting of responding CD4+ T cells relied on upregulated CD40 ligand together with CD69. Donors had CD4+ T cell counts above 400 cells/uL and were CMV-seropositive. The sequencing here drew on CD4+ T cells sorted from PBMCs after roughly 18-hour stimulation, taken from a patient who received antiretroviral therapy. The TCR was taken from an adult man with HIV who was CMV-seropositive.

CDR3 residues: CAISAGAESYNEQFF. The CDR3 nucleotides read TGTGCCATCAGTGCGGGCGCGGAGTCCTACAATGAGCAGTTCTTC. The chain uses TRBV10-3 and TRBJ2-1, with no clear D. This CDR3 is built from 15 residues. In germline, CDR1 is ENHRY, CDR2 SYGVKD. Trimming pared 4 bases from V and 1 base from J, leaving 11 bases between.